The sequence of this TCR beta chain was determined in a study of T-cell memory formation after mild COVID-19. Study conclusions and caveats: Pre-infection memory contained some responding clones, which suggested that cross-reactive memory had joined. Nothing showed for sure that second-wave clones peaking on day 37 were SARS-CoV-2 specific. Day 15 to 85 contracting clones showed balanced CD4/CD8; later expanders leaned CD4+.

Constant-segment-primed 5'RACE gave TCR alpha and TCR beta cDNA libraries with sample barcodes and UMIs. TCRdb processed the 5' RACE reads anew with MiXCR; each CDR3 protein has one entry. The table records around 340,000 distinct CDR3 sequences, roughly 13% of them present only once. On this clonotype itself: What it binds is unknown.

The clonotype was recovered from a man aged 18 to 30 who had mild COVID-19 (a few samples of this study predate the infection). Cell type and time point are not known. What was sequenced was PBMCs or a T cell subset sorted from them (not recorded which).

CDR3 residues: CASSFRQPNTEAFF. The CDR3 DNA is TGCGCCAGCAGCTTTAGGCAGCCTAACACTGAAGCTTTCTTT. The chain has TRBV5-1 and TRBJ1-1; D is ambiguous. V dropped 2 bases and J dropped 2 bases, with 10 bases sitting between them. CDR1 and CDR2 (germline): SGHRS, YFSETQ. The CDR3 totals 14 residues.